The rows below give T cell receptor beta chains drawn from one sample of a study of blood T cells in healthy people across ages. TCRdb processed the 5' RACE reads anew with MiXCR; each CDR3 protein has one entry. The sample lists 1 million or so distinct CDR3 sequences; almost 25% were seen once. The same data also went into a second study, on T cells of mothers and their children.

The source material was blood. The receptor set was obtained from a girl aged 2 to 10 in good health. The CDR3 runs from the conserved cysteine through the conserved F or W.

v_call: TRBV7-2; j_call: TRBJ2-3; cdr3_aa: CASSQWASGRFADTQYF
v_call: TRBV4-3; j_call: TRBJ2-5; cdr3_aa: CASSQESGRPVETQYF
v_call: TRBV7-2; j_call: TRBJ2-1; cdr3_aa: CASSLSGVAGNEQFF
v_call: TRBV6-1; j_call: TRBJ1-5; cdr3_aa: CASGRQANQPQHF
v_call: TRBV29-1; j_call: TRBJ2-1; cdr3_aa: CSAHPGQGMNEQFF
v_call: TRBV21-1; j_call: TRBJ2-5; cdr3_aa: CASSKGILQGTQYF
v_call: TRBV2; j_call: TRBJ2-7; cdr3_aa: CASSATGQGIDEQYF
v_call: TRBV4-1; j_call: TRBJ2-5; cdr3_aa: CASSQVSGMETQYF
v_call: TRBV5-6; j_call: TRBJ2-7; cdr3_aa: CASSPLGVQAYEQYF
v_call: TRBV28; j_call: TRBJ1-5; cdr3_aa: CASRAGQGAILEPQHF
v_call: TRBV20-1; j_call: TRBJ1-2; cdr3_aa: CSAKDRGLLYGYTF
v_call: TRBV6-2/TRBV6-3; j_call: TRBJ2-1; cdr3_aa: CASSSGTKGFF
v_call: TRBV12-3/TRBV12-4; j_call: TRBJ1-1; cdr3_aa: CASGQELEAFF
v_call: TRBV5-1; j_call: TRBJ2-6; cdr3_aa: CASSLVESRILGANVLTF
v_call: TRBV28; j_call: TRBJ2-2; cdr3_aa: CASGGFTGELFF
v_call: TRBV28; j_call: TRBJ2-7; cdr3_aa: CASTVDRGAIYEQYF
v_call: TRBV6-6; j_call: TRBJ2-5; cdr3_aa: CASSYPPSGSGETQYF
v_call: TRBV7-3; j_call: TRBJ1-5; cdr3_aa: CASSLRVPEYSNQPQHF
v_call: TRBV28; j_call: TRBJ2-2; cdr3_aa: CASSPRQGGHRGTGELFF
v_call: TRBV20-1; j_call: TRBJ2-4; cdr3_aa: CSAREHLLNIQYF
v_call: TRBV9; j_call: TRBJ2-1; cdr3_aa: CASSVSEAHFYNEQFF
v_call: TRBV29-1; j_call: TRBJ2-5; cdr3_aa: CSVRGALGETQYF
v_call: TRBV7-2; j_call: TRBJ2-7; cdr3_aa: CASSLLTSGGPRPYEQYF
v_call: TRBV6-2/TRBV6-3; j_call: TRBJ2-1; cdr3_aa: CASSSSGVYNEQFF
v_call: TRBV7-2; j_call: TRBJ2-6; cdr3_aa: CASSHSPSGANVLTF
v_call: TRBV14; j_call: NA; cdr3_aa: CASSVSGTGPYEQYF
v_call: TRBV13; j_call: TRBJ1-3; cdr3_aa: CASSTSDPYPNTIYF
v_call: TRBV7-2; j_call: TRBJ2-6; cdr3_aa: CASSLRPDSGANVLTF
v_call: TRBV20-1; j_call: TRBJ1-5; cdr3_aa: CSAGQGRDQPQHF
v_call: TRBV7-8; j_call: TRBJ2-2; cdr3_aa: CASSLGGRGVSGELFF
v_call: TRBV7-8; j_call: NA; cdr3_aa: CASSHIGYEQYF
v_call: TRBV7-9; j_call: TRBJ2-1; cdr3_aa: CASSLVSGTFLYNEQFF
v_call: TRBV14; j_call: TRBJ2-2; cdr3_aa: CASSQDPFGRAVGGELFF
v_call: TRBV19; j_call: TRBJ2-1; cdr3_aa: CASSRTGLYNEQFF
v_call: TRBV20-1; j_call: TRBJ1-2; cdr3_aa: CSARDVTDEDYGYTF
v_call: TRBV10-3; j_call: TRBJ1-1; cdr3_aa: CAISDKTEAFF
v_call: TRBV28; j_call: TRBJ2-2; cdr3_aa: CASSLSNARSGELFF
v_call: TRBV7-2; j_call: TRBJ2-1; cdr3_aa: CASSFTSVYNEQFF
v_call: TRBV28; j_call: TRBJ2-1; cdr3_aa: CASSFAVRGGNEQFF
v_call: TRBV3-1; j_call: TRBJ1-5; cdr3_aa: CASSGVDSNQPQHF
v_call: TRBV10-1; j_call: TRBJ1-3; cdr3_aa: CASSESQDPGNTIYF
v_call: TRBV20-1; j_call: TRBJ2-1; cdr3_aa: CSARGVTSGMGGERYF
v_call: TRBV20-1; j_call: TRBJ1-1; cdr3_aa: CSAIRTENTEAFF
v_call: TRBV7-9; j_call: TRBJ1-1; cdr3_aa: CASSGTIAENTEAFF
v_call: TRBV10-2; j_call: TRBJ2-7; cdr3_aa: CASSTPGGGAREQYF
v_call: TRBV12-3/TRBV12-4; j_call: TRBJ1-6; cdr3_aa: CASSPRGRPLHF
v_call: TRBV29-1; j_call: TRBJ1-4; cdr3_aa: CSVSTEGINEKLFF
v_call: TRBV24-1; j_call: TRBJ2-3; cdr3_aa: CATSDTRVATDTQYF
v_call: TRBV29-1; j_call: TRBJ2-5; cdr3_aa: CSVGWGETQYF
v_call: TRBV11-3; j_call: TRBJ1-5; cdr3_aa: CASSHGGQPQHF
v_call: TRBV10-3; j_call: TRBJ2-6; cdr3_aa: CAISELNSTGTGSAGANVLTF
v_call: TRBV4-3; j_call: TRBJ2-5; cdr3_aa: CASSQDARAFNEQYF
v_call: TRBV7-3; j_call: TRBJ2-3; cdr3_aa: CASSNPGLPTDTQYF
v_call: TRBV9; j_call: TRBJ2-1; cdr3_aa: CASSVGGLNYNEQFF
v_call: TRBV9; j_call: TRBJ2-7; cdr3_aa: CASSVDGTSIYEQYF
v_call: TRBV20-1; j_call: TRBJ2-7; cdr3_aa: CSARRPVSGSYEQYF
v_call: TRBV6-2/TRBV6-3; j_call: TRBJ1-2; cdr3_aa: CASSDTVGSYGYTF
v_call: TRBV24-1; j_call: TRBJ2-2; cdr3_aa: CATAKPYNTGELFF
v_call: TRBV6-2/TRBV6-3; j_call: TRBJ2-7; cdr3_aa: CASSLSRGGGEQYF
v_call: TRBV29-1; j_call: TRBJ1-2; cdr3_aa: CSVDEARRGGDGYTF